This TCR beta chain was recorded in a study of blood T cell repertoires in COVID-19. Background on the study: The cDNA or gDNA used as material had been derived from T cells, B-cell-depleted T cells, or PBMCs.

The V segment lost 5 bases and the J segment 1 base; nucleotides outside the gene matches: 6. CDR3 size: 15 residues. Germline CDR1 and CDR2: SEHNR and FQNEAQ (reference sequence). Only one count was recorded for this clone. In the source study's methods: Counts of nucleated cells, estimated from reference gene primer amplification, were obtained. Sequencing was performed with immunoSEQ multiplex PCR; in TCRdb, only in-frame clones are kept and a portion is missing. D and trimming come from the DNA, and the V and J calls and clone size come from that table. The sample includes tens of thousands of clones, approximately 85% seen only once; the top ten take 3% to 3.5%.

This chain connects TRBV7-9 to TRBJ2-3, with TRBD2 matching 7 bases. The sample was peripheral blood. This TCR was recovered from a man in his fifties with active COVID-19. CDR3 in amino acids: CASSAFGGGTDTQYF. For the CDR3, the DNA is TGTGCCAGCAGCGCTTTTGGGGGGGGCACAGATACGCAGTATTTT.